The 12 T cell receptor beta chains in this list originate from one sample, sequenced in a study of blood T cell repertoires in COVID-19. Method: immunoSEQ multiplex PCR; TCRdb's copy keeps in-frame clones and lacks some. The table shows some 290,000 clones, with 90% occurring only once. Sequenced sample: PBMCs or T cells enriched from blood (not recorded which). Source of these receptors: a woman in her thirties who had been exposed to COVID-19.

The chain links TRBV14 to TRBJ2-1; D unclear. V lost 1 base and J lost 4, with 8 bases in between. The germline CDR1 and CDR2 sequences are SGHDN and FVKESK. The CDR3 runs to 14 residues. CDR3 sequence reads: CASSQASVYNEQFF. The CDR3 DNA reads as TGTGCCAGCAGCCAAGCTTCCGTATACAATGAGCAGTTCTTC.

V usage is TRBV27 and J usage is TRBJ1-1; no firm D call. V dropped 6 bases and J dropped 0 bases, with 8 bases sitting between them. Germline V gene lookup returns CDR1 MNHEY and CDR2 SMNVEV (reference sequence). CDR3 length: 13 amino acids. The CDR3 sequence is CASRAGLNTEAFF. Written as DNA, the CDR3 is TGTGCCAGCAGAGCAGGTCTGAACACTGAAGCTTTCTTT.

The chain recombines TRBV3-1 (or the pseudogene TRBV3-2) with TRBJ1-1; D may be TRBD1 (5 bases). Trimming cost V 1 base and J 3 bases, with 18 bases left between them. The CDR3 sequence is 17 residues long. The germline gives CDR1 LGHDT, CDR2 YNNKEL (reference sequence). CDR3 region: CASSQVPSAGSYTEAFF. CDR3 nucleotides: TGTGCCAGCAGCCAAGTCCCTTCGGCAGGGTCGTACACTGAAGCTTTCTTT.

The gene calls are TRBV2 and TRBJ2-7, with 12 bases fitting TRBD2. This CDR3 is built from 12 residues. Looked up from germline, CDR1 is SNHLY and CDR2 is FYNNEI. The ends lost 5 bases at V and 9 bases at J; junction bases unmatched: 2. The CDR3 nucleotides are TGTGCCAGCAGTTGGGGACTAGCGGGGCAGTACTTC. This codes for CASSWGLAGQYF.

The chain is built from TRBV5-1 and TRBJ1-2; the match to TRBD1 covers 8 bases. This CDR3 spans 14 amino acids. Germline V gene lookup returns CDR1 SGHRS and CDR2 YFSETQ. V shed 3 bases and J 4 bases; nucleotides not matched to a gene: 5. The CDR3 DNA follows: TGCGCCAGCAGCTCCTCCACAGGGGGCTATGGCTACACCTTC. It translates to CASSSSTGGYGYTF.

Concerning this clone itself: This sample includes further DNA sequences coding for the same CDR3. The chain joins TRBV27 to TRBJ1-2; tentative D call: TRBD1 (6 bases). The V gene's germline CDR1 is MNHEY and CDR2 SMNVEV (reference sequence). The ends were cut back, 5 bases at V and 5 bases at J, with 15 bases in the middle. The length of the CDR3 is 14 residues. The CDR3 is CASSPGGSYYGYTF. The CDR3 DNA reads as TGTGCCAGCAGTCCTGGGGGCAGCTATTATGGCTACACCTTC.

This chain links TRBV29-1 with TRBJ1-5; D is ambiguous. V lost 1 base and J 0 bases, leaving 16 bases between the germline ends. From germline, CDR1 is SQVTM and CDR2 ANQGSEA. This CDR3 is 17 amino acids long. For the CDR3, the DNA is TGCAGCGTTGAAGTCCGTTCGCCTACCGTTAGCAATCAGCCCCAGCATTTT. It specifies CSVEVRSPTVSNQPQHF.

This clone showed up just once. The CDR3 nucleotides read TGTGCCAGCAGCAAAGCGGTTGACAGGGCGAACACCGGGGAGCTGTTTTTT. As protein: CASSKAVDRANTGELFF. This chain joins TRBV21-1 and TRBJ2-2; the table names TRBD1, a call not compared with the DNA. TRBV21-1 is tagged as a pseudogene. The CDR3 contains 17 residues.

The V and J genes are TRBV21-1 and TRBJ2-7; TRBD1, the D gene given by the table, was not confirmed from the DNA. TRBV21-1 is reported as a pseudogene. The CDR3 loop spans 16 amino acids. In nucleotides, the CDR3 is TGTGCCAGCAGCAAAGATAGGGACAGGGGGAAATACGAGCAGTACTTC. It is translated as CASSKDRDRGKYEQYF.

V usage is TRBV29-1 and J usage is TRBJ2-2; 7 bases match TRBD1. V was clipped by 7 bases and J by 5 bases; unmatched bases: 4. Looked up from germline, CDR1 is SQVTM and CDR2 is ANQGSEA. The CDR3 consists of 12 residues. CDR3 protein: CSGQGATGELFF. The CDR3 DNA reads TGCAGCGGACAGGGAGCAACCGGGGAGCTGTTTTTT.

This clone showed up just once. The CDR3 protein is CASRQTNTGELFF. The CDR3, as DNA: TGTGCCAGCAGACAAACGAACACCGGGGAGCTGTTTTTT. This chain joins TRBV5-4 and TRBJ2-2; unclear D gene. The V gene's germline CDR1 is SGHNT and CDR2 YYREEE (reference sequence). With 5 bases removed from V and 0 bases from J, the gap between germline ends came to 5 bases. The CDR3 is 13 amino acids. Variable domain in full (rest from reference TRBV5-4 and TRBJ2-2): ETGVTQSPTHLIKTRGQQVTLRCSSQSGHNTVSWYQQALGQGPQFIFQYYREEENGRGNFPPRFSGLQFPNYSSELNVNALELDDSALYLCASRQTNTGELFFGEGSRLTVL.

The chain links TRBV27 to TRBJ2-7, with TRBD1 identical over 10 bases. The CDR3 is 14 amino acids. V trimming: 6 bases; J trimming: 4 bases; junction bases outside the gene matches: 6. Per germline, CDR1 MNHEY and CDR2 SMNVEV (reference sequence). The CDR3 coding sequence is TGTGCCAGCAGCGCCGGGACAGGGGTTTACGAGCAGTACTTC. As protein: CASSAGTGVYEQYF.